The 8 T cell receptor beta chains below all came from one sample that was sequenced in a study of blood T cell repertoires in COVID-19 (dated by TCRdb to 2019 to 2021). Library creation used the immunoSEQ multiplex PCR assay. The immuneACCESS repertoire file appears here via TCRdb, limited to in-frame rearrangements. These files lack a portion of the clones; in checked studies, under half of the deficit traces to unresolved V genes, and the cause of the others is not known. Here the sample has 250,000 to 300,000 clones; roughly 80% occur a single time. Over 4.5% of the sample comes from the top ten. The sequencing sample was made of peripheral blood. These receptor sequences come from a man in his 60s who had recovered from COVID-19.

The gene calls are TRBV11-1 and TRBJ2-7; D remains unclear. The CDR3 runs to 14 residues. Trimming removed 4 bases from V and 2 bases from J, with 12 bases in between. From germline, CDR1 is SGHAT and CDR2 FQDESV (reference sequence). As DNA, the CDR3 is TGTGCCAGCAGCTCCGGGTCGACTCCCTACGAGCAGTACTTC. This encodes CASSSGSTPYEQYF.

CDR3 protein: CATSDLGGSERDTQYF. CDR3 nucleotides: TGTGCCACCAGTGATTTGGGCGGGTCGGAAAGAGATACGCAGTATTTT. The chain combines TRBV24-1 with TRBJ2-3; a possible D gene is TRBD2 (5 bases). The CDR3 loop spans 16 amino acids. The V end lost 0 bases, the J end lost 5 bases, and 14 bases lay between the germline ends. The germline gives CDR1 KGHDR, CDR2 SFDVKD.

The chain couples TRBV18 to TRBJ2-3; a weak D match, TRBD2 (6 bases). Germline V CDR1 and CDR2: KGHSH, LQKENI. The ends were cut back, 3 bases at V and 0 bases at J, with 13 bases in the middle. The CDR3 is made up of 16 amino acids. CDR3 nucleotides: TGTGCCAGCTCACCGTCGATCGGGACTAGCACAGATACGCAGTATTTT. Translation: CASSPSIGTSTDTQYF.

This clone has just one count. The chain uses TRBV29-1 and TRBJ2-7; 7 bases fit TRBD1. V was clipped by 4 bases and J by 5 bases; unmatched bases: 8. There are 13 residues in the CDR3. Germline CDR1 and CDR2: SQVTM and ANQGSEA. The DNA for the CDR3 is TGCAGCGTTGGTAGACAGGGATTGAACGAGCAGTACTTC. The encoded protein is CSVGRQGLNEQYF.

The chain carries TRBV9 and TRBJ1-3, with TRBD1 matching over 9 bases. Losses at the gene ends were 3 bases for V and 7 bases for J; bases not matched to a gene: 8. The length of the CDR3 is 15 residues. In germline, CDR1 is SGDLS, CDR2 YYNGEE. CDR3: CASSAPRDRVNTIYF. The DNA for the CDR3 is TGTGCCAGCAGCGCCCCCCGGGACAGGGTCAACACCATATATTTT.

The V call is TRBV3-1 (or the pseudogene TRBV3-2), the J call TRBJ1-2; the D gene is possibly TRBD1 (5 bases). The CDR3 contains 13 residues. Per the germline V gene, CDR1 is LGHDT and CDR2 is YNNKEL (reference sequence). The V end lost 3 bases, the J end lost 8 bases, and 13 bases lay between the germline ends. The CDR3 is CASSHVSGDGYTF. The CDR3 DNA is TGTGCCAGCAGCCACGTCAGCGGGGACGGCTACACCTTC.

This chain links TRBV19 with TRBJ2-2; 7 bases are a match to TRBD1. V lost 6 bases to trimming and J lost 5 bases; unmatched junction nucleotides: 6. Germline assignment: CDR1 LNHDA and CDR2 SQIVND (reference sequence). The CDR3 length is 14 residues. The CDR3 here is CASRNDRATGELFF. The CDR3 DNA reads as TGTGCCAGTAGGAATGACAGGGCGACCGGGGAGCTGTTTTTT.

J is TRBJ1-3 and V is TRBV9, with 10 bases lining up with TRBD1. In germline, CDR1 is SGDLS, CDR2 YYNGEE. V lost 3 bases, J lost 1 base, and 1 base stayed unmatched. The CDR3 sequence is 15 residues long. This CDR3 is CASSEGQGSGNTIYF. CDR3 in DNA: TGTGCCAGCAGCGAGGGACAGGGGTCTGGAAACACCATATATTTT.